This T cell receptor beta chain stems from a study of blood T cell repertoires in COVID-19. Study processing details: Nucleated cell number was recorded as an estimate derived from reference gene primer amplification. Measured with immunoSEQ multiplex PCR; TCRdb has only the in-frame clones, and not every one. D and trimming were read from the DNA, whereas the V and J calls and clone size are those reported in that table. The sample gives 200,000 to 250,000 clones, around 91% of which show up once; around 15% is in the top ten. The CDR3 has 15 amino acids. The germline CDR1 and CDR2 sequences are LNHNV and YYDKDF (reference sequence). V was pared by 0 bases and J by 1 base, with 6 bases between.

Sequencing was done on a sample of PBMCs or T cells enriched from blood (not recorded which). This sequence joins TRBV15 and TRBJ2-2; possibly TRBD2 for D (5 bases). This TCR derives from a young man who had been exposed to COVID-19. CDR3 in amino acids: CATSREDLNTGELFF. CDR3 DNA sequence: TGTGCCACCAGCAGAGAGGACTTGAACACCGGGGAGCTGTTTTTT. The full variable domain, with the rest looked up from reference TRBV15 and TRBJ2-2, is DAMVIQNPRYQVTQFGKPVTLSCSQTLNHNVMYWYQQKSSQAPKLLFHYYDKDFNNEADTPDNFQSRRPNTSFCFLDIRSPGLGDTAMYLCATSREDLNTGELFFGEGSRLTVL.